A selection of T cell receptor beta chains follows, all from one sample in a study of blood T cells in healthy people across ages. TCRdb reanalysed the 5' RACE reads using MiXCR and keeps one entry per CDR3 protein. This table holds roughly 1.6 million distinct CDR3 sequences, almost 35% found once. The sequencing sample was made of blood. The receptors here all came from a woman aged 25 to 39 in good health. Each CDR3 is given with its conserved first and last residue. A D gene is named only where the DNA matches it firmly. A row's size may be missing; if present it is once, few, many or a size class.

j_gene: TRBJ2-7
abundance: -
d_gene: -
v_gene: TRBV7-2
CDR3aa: CASSLVGRYYEQYF
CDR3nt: TGTGCCAGCAGCTTAGTCGGCAGATACTACGAGCAGTACTTC

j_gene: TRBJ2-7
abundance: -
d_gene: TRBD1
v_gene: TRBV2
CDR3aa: CASSQPRQGGYEQYF
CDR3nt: TGTGCCAGCAGCCAACCGCGACAGGGGGGTTACGAGCAGTACTTC

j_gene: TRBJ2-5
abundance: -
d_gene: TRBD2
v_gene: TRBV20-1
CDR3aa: CSARDLVTSGGLETRYF
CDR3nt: TGCAGTGCTAGAGATCTTGTGACTAGCGGGGGGCTAGAGACCCGGTACTTC

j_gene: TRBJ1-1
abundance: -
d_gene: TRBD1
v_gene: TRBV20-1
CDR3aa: CSAPPSGTGRTEAFF
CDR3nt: TGCAGTGCACCTCCATCCGGGACAGGGAGAACTGAAGCTTTCTTT

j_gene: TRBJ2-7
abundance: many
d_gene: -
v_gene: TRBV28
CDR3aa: CASSLAAYEQYF
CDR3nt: TGTGCCAGCAGTTTGGCCGCCTACGAGCAGTACTTC

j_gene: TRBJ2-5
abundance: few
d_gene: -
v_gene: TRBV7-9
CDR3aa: CASSFYPNRRGVQETQYF
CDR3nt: TGTGCCAGCAGCTTCTATCCCAACAGAAGGGGGGTCCAAGAGACCCAGTACTTC

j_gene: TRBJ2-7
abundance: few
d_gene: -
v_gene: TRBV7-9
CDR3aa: CASSPLKSYEQYF
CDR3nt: TGTGCCAGCAGCCCCTTAAAGTCCTACGAGCAGTACTTC

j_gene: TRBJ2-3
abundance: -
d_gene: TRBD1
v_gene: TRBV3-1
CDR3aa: CASSQDTGAESGRDTQYF
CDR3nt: TGTGCCAGCAGCCAAGATACAGGGGCCGAATCAGGACGGGATACGCAGTATTTT

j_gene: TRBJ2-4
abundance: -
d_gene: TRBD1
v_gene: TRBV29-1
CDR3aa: CSVEEWDRVTIQYF
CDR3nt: TGCAGCGTTGAAGAATGGGACAGGGTAACCATTCAGTACTTC

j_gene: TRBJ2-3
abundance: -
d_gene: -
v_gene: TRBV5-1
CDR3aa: CASSKSGFDTDTQYF
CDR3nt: TGCGCCAGCAGCAAGAGCGGGTTTGACACAGATACGCAGTATTTT

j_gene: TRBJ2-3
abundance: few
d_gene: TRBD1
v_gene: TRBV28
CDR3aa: CASTPPDRIFHTDTQYF
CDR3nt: TGTGCCAGCACCCCACCGGACAGGATATTTCACACAGATACGCAGTATTTT

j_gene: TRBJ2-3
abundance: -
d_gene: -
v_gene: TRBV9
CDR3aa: CASSVLGGVKTDTQYF
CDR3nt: TGTGCCAGCAGCGTTCTTGGGGGAGTTAAAACAGATACGCAGTATTTT

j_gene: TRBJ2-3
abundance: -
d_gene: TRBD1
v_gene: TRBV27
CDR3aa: CASSPTYVDRAADTQYF
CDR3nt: TGTGCCAGCAGTCCTACCTACGTGGACAGGGCTGCAGATACGCAGTATTTT

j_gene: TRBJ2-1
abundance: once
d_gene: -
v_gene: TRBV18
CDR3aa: CASSPINYPSASSYSEQFF
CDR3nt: TGTGCCAGCTCACCAATAAACTACCCCTCAGCAAGCTCCTACAGTGAGCAGTTCTTC

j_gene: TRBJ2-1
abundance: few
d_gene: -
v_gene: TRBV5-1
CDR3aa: CASSHRELGPLNEQFF
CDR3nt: TGCGCCAGCAGCCACAGGGAGTTAGGCCCCCTCAATGAGCAGTTCTTC

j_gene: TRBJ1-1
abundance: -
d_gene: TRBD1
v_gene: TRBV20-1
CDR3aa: CSARTGGSLSTEAFF
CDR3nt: TGCAGTGCTCGGACAGGGGGGTCATTAAGCACTGAAGCTTTCTTT

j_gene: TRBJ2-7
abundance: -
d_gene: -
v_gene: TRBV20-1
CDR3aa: CSARSGYSYEQYF
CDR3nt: TGCAGTGCTAGGTCCGGGTACAGCTACGAGCAGTACTTC

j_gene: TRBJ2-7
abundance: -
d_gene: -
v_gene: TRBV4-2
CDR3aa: CASSQSEDEQYF
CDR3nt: TGTGCCAGCAGCCAAAGCGAGGACGAGCAGTACTTC

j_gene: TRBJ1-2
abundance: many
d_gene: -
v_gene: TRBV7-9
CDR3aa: CASSLEFEVYGYTF
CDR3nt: TGTGCCAGCAGCTTAGAGTTTGAAGTATATGGCTACACCTTC

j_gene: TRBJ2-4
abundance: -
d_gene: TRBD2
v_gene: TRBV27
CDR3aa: CASSSGLAGPIAKNIQYF
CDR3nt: TGTGCCAGCAGTTCGGGACTAGCGGGTCCTATAGCCAAAAACATTCAGTACTTC

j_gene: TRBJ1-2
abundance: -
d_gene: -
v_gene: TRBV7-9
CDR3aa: CASSLMGSDYGYTF
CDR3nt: TGTGCCAGCAGCTTAATGGGTTCTGACTATGGCTACACCTTC

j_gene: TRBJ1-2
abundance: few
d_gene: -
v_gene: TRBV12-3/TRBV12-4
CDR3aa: CASSSLEANYGYTF
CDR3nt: TGTGCCAGCAGTTCACTCGAAGCTAACTATGGCTACACCTTC

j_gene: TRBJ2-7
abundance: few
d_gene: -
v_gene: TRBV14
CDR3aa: CASSQIRSEQYF
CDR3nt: TGTGCCAGCAGCCAGATAAGGTCCGAGCAGTACTTC

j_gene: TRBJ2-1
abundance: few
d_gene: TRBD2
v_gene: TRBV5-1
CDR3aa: CASSPTGLAGGSWEQFF
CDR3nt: TGCGCCAGCAGCCCCACAGGACTAGCGGGTGGGTCTTGGGAGCAGTTCTTC

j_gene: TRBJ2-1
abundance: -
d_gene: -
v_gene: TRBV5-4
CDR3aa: CASSQAGFHNEQFF
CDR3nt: TGTGCCAGCAGCCAAGCAGGTTTCCACAATGAGCAGTTCTTC

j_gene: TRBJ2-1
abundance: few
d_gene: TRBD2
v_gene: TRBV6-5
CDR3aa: CASSYGGGRAGNEQFF
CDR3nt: TGTGCCAGCAGTTACGGCGGCGGGAGGGCTGGCAATGAGCAGTTCTTC

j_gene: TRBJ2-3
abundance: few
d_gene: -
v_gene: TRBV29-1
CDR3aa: CSVETGPSDTQYF
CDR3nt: TGCAGCGTTGAGACGGGACCCTCGGATACGCAGTATTTT

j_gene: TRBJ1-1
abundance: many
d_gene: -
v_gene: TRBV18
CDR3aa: CASSPGTVNTEAFF
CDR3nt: TGTGCCAGCAGCCCTGGGACGGTGAACACTGAAGCTTTCTTT

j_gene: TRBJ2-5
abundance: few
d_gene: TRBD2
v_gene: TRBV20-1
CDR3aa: CSATGLAGVRGQETQYF
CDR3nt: TGCAGTGCTACAGGACTAGCGGGAGTAAGGGGGCAAGAGACCCAGTACTTC

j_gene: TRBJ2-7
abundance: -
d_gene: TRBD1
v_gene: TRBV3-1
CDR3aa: CASSRFPTGASYEQYF
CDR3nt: TGTGCCAGCAGCCGATTCCCGACAGGGGCCTCCTACGAGCAGTACTTC

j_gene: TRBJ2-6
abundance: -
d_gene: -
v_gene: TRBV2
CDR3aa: CASSGGGVSGANVLTF
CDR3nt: TGTGCCAGCAGTGGAGGTGGAGTATCTGGGGCCAACGTCCTGACTTTC

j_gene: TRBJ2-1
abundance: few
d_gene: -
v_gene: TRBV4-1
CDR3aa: CASSRGGGSPYNEQFF
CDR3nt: TGCGCCAGCAGCCGGGGTGGGGGAAGTCCTTACAATGAGCAGTTCTTC

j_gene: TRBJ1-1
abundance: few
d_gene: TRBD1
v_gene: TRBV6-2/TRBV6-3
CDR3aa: CASSYTGGNEAFF
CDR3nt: TGTGCCAGCAGTTACACAGGGGGCAATGAAGCTTTCTTT

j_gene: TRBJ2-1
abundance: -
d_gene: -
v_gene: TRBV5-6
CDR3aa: CASSPVGEGVNEQFF
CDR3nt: TGTGCCAGCAGCCCTGTCGGAGAAGGGGTGAATGAGCAGTTCTTC

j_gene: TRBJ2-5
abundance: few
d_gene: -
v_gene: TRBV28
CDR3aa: CASYRVGQETQYF
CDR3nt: TGTGCCAGCTATCGGGTGGGCCAAGAGACCCAGTACTTC

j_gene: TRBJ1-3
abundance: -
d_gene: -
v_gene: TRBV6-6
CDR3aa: CASSVWSGGGNTIYF
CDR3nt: TGTGCCAGCAGTGTCTGGTCGGGGGGCGGAAACACCATATATTTT

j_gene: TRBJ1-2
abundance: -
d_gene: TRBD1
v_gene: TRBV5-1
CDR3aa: CASSLAGRDRGSNGYTF
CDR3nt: TGCGCCAGCAGCTTGGCCGGACGGGACAGGGGTAGTAATGGCTACACCTTC

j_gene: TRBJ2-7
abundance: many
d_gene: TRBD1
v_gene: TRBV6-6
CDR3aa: CASRFSTGYGEQYF
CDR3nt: TGTGCCAGCAGATTCTCGACAGGGTATGGCGAGCAGTACTTC

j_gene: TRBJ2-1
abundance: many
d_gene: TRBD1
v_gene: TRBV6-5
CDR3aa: CASSYSTGGLYEQFF
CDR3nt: TGTGCCAGCAGTTACTCGACAGGGGGCCTTTATGAGCAGTTCTTC

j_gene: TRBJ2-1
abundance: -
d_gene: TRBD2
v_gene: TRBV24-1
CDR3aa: CATGNSGRVDEQFF
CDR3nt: TGTGCCACCGGAAATAGCGGGAGGGTTGATGAGCAGTTCTTC

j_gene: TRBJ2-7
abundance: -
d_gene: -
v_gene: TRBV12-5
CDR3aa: CARGGAGTNEQYF
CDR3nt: TGTGCTAGGGGGGGGGCAGGTACTAACGAGCAGTACTTC

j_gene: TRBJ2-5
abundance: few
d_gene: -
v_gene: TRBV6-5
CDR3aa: CASSSRTTIETQYF
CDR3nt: TGTGCCAGCAGTTCTCGAACGACCATAGAGACCCAGTACTTC

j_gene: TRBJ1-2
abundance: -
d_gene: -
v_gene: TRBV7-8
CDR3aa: CASSLGFKLYGYTF
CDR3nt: TGTGCCAGCAGCTTAGGCTTCAAACTATATGGCTACACCTTC

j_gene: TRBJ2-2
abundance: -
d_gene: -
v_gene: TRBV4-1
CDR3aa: CASSHVGGENTGEPFF
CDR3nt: TGCGCCAGCAGCCACGTGGGCGGGGAGAACACCGGGGAGCCGTTTTTT

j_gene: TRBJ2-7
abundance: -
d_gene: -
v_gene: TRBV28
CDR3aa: CASSSPGQLRYEQYF
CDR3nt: TGTGCCAGCAGTTCGCCCGGACAGTTAAGGTACGAGCAGTACTTC

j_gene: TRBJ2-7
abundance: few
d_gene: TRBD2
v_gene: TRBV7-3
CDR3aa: CASSLTSGRRGEQYF
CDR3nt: TGTGCCAGCAGCTTAACTAGCGGGAGGCGAGGCGAGCAGTACTTC

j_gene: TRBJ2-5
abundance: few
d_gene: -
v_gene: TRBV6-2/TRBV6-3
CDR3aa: CASSYPRGQTETQYF
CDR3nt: TGTGCCAGCAGTTACCCAAGGGGCCAGACGGAGACCCAGTACTTC

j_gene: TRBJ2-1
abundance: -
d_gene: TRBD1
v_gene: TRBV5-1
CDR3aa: CASSLVDRGVNNEQFF
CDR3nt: TGCGCCAGCAGCTTGGTAGACAGGGGGGTGAACAATGAGCAGTTCTTC

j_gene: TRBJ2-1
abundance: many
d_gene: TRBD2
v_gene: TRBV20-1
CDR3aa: CSTKAGGRNEQFF
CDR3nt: TGCAGTACCAAAGCGGGGGGGCGGAATGAGCAGTTCTTC

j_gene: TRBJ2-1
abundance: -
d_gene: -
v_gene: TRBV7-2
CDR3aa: CASSLASRNNEQFF
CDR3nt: TGTGCCAGCAGCTTAGCGAGCAGAAACAATGAGCAGTTCTTC

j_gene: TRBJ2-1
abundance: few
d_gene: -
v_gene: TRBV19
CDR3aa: CASSTRGDEQFF
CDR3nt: TGTGCCAGTAGTACACGAGGCGATGAGCAGTTCTTC

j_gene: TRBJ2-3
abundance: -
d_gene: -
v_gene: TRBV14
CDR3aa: CASSRAVLTDTQYF
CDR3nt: TGTGCCAGCAGCAGGGCGGTACTCACAGATACGCAGTATTTT

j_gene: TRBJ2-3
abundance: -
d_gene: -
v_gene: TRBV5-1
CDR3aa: CASSWRGGDTQYF
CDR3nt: TGCGCCAGCAGCTGGAGGGGTGGAGATACGCAGTATTTT

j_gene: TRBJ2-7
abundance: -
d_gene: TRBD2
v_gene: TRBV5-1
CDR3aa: CASSGRTTSGRNSCEQYF
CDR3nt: TGCGCCAGCAGCGGCCGAACGACGAGCGGGAGAAACTCCTGCGAGCAGTACTTC

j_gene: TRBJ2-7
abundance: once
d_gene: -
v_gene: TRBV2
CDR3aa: CASSERAYNSYEQYF
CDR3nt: TGTGCCAGCAGTGAACGGGCTTATAACTCCTACGAGCAGTACTTC

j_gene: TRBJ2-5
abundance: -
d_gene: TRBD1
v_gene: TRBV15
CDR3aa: CATSTLTGGQETQYF
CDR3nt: TGTGCCACCAGCACCCTGACAGGGGGACAAGAGACCCAGTACTTC

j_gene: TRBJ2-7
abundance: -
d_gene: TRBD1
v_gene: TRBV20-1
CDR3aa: CSAVGDRQIYEQYF
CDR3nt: TGCAGTGCTGTGGGGGACAGGCAAATCTACGAGCAGTACTTC

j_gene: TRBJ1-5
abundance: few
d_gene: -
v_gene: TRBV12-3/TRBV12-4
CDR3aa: CASRIRGTNQPQHF
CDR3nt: TGTGCCAGCAGGATTAGGGGGACCAATCAGCCCCAGCATTTT

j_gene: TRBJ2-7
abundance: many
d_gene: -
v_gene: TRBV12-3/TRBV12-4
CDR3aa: CASSLMGAGEQYF
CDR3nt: TGTGCCAGCAGTTTAATGGGGGCGGGCGAGCAGTACTTC